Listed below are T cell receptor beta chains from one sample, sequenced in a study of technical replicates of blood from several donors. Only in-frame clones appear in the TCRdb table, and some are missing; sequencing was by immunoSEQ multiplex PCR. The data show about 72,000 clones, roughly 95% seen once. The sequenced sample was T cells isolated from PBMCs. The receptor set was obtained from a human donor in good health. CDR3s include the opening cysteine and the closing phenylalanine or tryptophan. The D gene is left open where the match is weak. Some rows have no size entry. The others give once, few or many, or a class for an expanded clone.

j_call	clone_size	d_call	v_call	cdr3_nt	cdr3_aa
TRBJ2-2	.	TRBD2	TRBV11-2	TGTGCCAGCAGCTTATTGTTGGGGGGGGCGAACACCGGGGAGCTGTTTTTT	CASSLLLGGANTGELFF
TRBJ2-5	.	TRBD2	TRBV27	TGTGCCAGCAGTTTAGTAGCGGGAGATGTAGAAGAGACCCAGTACTTC	CASSLVAGDVEETQYF
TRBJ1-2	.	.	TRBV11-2	TGTGCCAGCAGCTTATACCCCGCGGGCTACACCTTC	CASSLYPAGYTF
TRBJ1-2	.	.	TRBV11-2	TGTGCCAGCAGCTCAAGGACAGACTATGGCTACACCTTC	CASSSRTDYGYTF
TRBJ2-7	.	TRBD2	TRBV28	TGTGCCAGCTCCGGGGGGGACTATCGGATCTACGAGCAGTACTTC	CASSGGDYRIYEQYF
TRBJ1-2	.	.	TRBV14	TGTGCCAGCAGCCAATATTTAAATGGGGCCTATGGCTACACCTTC	CASSQYLNGAYGYTF
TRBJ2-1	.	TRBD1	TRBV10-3	TGTGCCATCGGGTCCGGGACAGGGGGACTCCCTGAGCAGTTCTTC	CAIGSGTGGLPEQFF
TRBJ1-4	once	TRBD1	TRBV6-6	TGTGCCAGCAGTTATATGAAGGACAGGGACGAAAAACTGTTTTTT	CASSYMKDRDEKLFF
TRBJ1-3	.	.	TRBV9	TGTGCCAGCAGCGAAACCCAGGGTTCTGGAAACACCATATATTTT	CASSETQGSGNTIYF
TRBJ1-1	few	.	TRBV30	TGTGCCTGGAAGGGGGTGGGGACTGAAGCTTTCTTT	CAWKGVGTEAFF
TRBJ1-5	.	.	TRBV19	TGTGCCAGTAGTATTAACAGGGAAAAAGGCAATCAGCCCCAGCATTTT	CASSINREKGNQPQHF
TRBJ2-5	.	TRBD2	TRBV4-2	TGTGCCAGCAGCCAAGATACGGGGGGGGAGACCCAGTACTTC	CASSQDTGGETQYF
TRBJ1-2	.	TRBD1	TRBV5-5	TGTGCCAGCAGCGCTACAGGGGCGACAAACTATGGCTACACCTTC	CASSATGATNYGYTF
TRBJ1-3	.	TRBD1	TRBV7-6	TGTGCCAGCAGCTTACAGGGGGCAGAGAGAAACACCATATATTTT	CASSLQGAERNTIYF
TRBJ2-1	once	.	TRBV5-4	TGTGCCAGCAGCCCCGGAGGTTACAATGAGCAGTTCTTC	CASSPGGYNEQFF
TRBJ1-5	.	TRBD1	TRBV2	TGTGCCAGCAGCCGGGACAGGTTCAATCAGCCCCAGCATTTT	CASSRDRFNQPQHF
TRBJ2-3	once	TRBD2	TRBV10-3	TGTGCCATCAGTGACGGGACTAGGAGCGGGGATACGCAGTATTTT	CAISDGTRSGDTQYF
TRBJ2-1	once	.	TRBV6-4	TGTGCCAGCAGCCCGCAGGCAGTTTCCTCCTACAATGAGCAGTTCTTC	CASSPQAVSSYNEQFF
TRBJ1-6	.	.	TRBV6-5	TGTGCCAGCAGCCACCCGGACAGAAGCTATTCACCCCTCCACTTT	CASSHPDRSYSPLHF
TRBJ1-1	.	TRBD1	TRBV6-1	TGTGCCAGCAGTGGACAGGGTAGAGGTGAAGCTTTCTTT	CASSGQGRGEAFF
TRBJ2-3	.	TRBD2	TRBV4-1	TGCGCCAGCAGCCCCCCACTAGCGGACAACACAGATACGCAGTATTTT	CASSPPLADNTDTQYF
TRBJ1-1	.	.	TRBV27	TGTGCCAGCAGTTTTTGGGGCAGGACCCAGGGGAACACTGAAGCTTTCTTT	CASSFWGRTQGNTEAFF
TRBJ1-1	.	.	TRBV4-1	TGCGCCAGCAGCCAAGTTTTCGGTCACACTGAAGCTTTCTTT	CASSQVFGHTEAFF
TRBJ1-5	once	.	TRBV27	TGTGCCAGCAGTGGGACATCGGTAGGCAATCAGCCCCAGCATTTT	CASSGTSVGNQPQHF
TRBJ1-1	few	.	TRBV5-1	TGCGCCAGCAGCCTTATCCCAGGGGACCGAGTCATGACTGAAGCTTTCTTT	CASSLIPGDRVMTEAFF
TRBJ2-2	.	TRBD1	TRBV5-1	TGCGCCAGCAGCTTGGTCTCAGGGGGCCGGGCCGGGGAGCTGTTTTTT	CASSLVSGGRAGELFF